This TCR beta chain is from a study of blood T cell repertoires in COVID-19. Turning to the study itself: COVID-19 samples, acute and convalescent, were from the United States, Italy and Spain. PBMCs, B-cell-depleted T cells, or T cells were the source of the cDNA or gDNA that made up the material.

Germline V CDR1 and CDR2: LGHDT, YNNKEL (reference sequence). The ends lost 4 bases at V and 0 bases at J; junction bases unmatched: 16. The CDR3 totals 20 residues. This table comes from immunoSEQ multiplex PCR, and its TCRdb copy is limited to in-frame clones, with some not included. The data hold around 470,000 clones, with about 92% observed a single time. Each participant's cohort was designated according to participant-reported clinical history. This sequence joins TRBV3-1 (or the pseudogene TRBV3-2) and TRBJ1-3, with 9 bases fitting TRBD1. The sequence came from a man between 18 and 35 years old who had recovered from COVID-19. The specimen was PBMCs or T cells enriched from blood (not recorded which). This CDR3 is CASSPGTGYSVGSSGNTIYF. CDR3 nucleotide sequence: TGTGCCAGCAGCCCCGGGACAGGGTATTCAGTAGGTTCCTCTGGAAACACCATATATTTT.